The entry that follows covers one TCR beta chain sequence. Its antigen is not known. The data stem from a study of identical twins. This CDR3 is built from 18 residues. Germline V gene lookup returns CDR1 MDHEN and CDR2 SYDVKM. V dropped 0 bases and J dropped 1; count of bases not matched to a gene: 7. Whole-study findings and limits: With beta out-of-frame sequences, excess sharing by twins was weaker.

Each CDR3 protein is one row after TCRdb ran MiXCR on the 5' RACE reads. The sample contains 500,000 or so distinct CDR3 sequences, approximately 15% of which appear only once. The same sample was also used in a study of yellow fever vaccine responses in identical twins.

This receptor was taken from a woman under 30 in good health. The sample was CD4+ T cells sorted from blood. V usage is TRBV28 and J usage is TRBJ2-2; 8 positions match TRBD2. For the CDR3, the DNA is TGTGCCAGCAGTTTATGGGATCTAGCGGGTCGGAACACCGGGGAGCTGTTTTTT. Amino acid sequence: CASSLWDLAGRNTGELFF.